A single sample is the source of the 29 T cell receptor beta chains below, sequenced in a study of blood T cell repertoires in COVID-19. The protocol was immunoSEQ multiplex PCR, while the TCRdb copy is restricted to in-frame clones and leaves out a portion. The sample yields roughly 70,000 clones, more than 70% seen once. Sequencing was done on a sample of peripheral blood. The receptors derive from a woman in her sixties or seventies with acute or convalescent COVID-19.

The genes are TRBV30 and TRBJ1-1; 7 nucleotides align to TRBD1. Germline CDR1 and CDR2: GTSNPN and SVGIG (reference sequence). This CDR3 is 13 amino acids long. With V trimmed by 3 bases and J by 5 bases, 6 bases remained unmatched. CDR3 protein: CAWRNRGKTEAFF. For the CDR3, the DNA is TGTGCCTGGAGGAACAGGGGTAAAACTGAAGCTTTCTTT.

The rearrangement uses TRBV6-1 and TRBJ1-2, with D hard to call. V lost 1 base and J lost 3, with 9 bases in between. This CDR3 is 14 amino acids long. Germline CDR1 is MNHNS and CDR2 is SASEGT. In nucleotides, the CDR3 is TGTGCCAGCAGTGAAGTACATGCGGACTATGGCTACACCTTC. Translation: CASSEVHADYGYTF.

This rearrangement joins TRBV12-3 or TRBV12-4 to TRBJ1-1; TRBD1 is a possible D gene (5 bases). This CDR3 has 13 residues. V was cut by 7 bases and J by 1 base, with 10 bases left in between. The DNA of the CDR3 is TGTGCCAGCACTAATAGGGGGAACACTGAAGCTTTCTTT. Translating it yields CASTNRGNTEAFF.

The CDR3 loop is CAISGRSDRGRVANEQFF. In nucleotides, the CDR3 is TGTGCCATCAGTGGGAGGTCCGACCGGGGGAGGGTCGCCAATGAGCAGTTCTTC. The chain carries TRBV10-3 and TRBJ2-1; 7 bases map to TRBD2. V trimming: 4 bases; J trimming: 6 bases; junction bases outside the gene matches: 18. CDR1 is ENHRY and CDR2 is SYGVKD in the germline V gene. The CDR3 has 18 amino acids.

The genes are TRBV7-2 and TRBJ1-5, with 9 positions matching TRBD1. The germline V gene has CDR1 SGHTA and CDR2 FQGNSA. With 5 bases clipped from V and 5 bases from J, the junction kept 4 bases outside the gene matches. The CDR3 is 14 residues long. This CDR3 reads CASSPRTGDQPQHF. The CDR3, as DNA: TGTGCCAGCAGCCCTCGGACAGGGGATCAGCCCCAGCATTTT.

The rearrangement links TRBV3-1 (or the pseudogene TRBV3-2) to TRBJ1-1; the match to TRBD1 covers 9 bases. Germline assignment: CDR1 LGHDT and CDR2 YNNKEL (reference sequence). The CDR3 length is 16 residues. V lost 4 bases, J lost 6 bases, and 12 bases stayed unmatched. The chain's CDR3 is CASSPERGQGIAEAFF. For the CDR3, the DNA is TGTGCCAGCAGCCCCGAGAGGGGACAGGGTATCGCTGAAGCTTTCTTT.

The rearrangement joins TRBV6-5 to TRBJ1-4; TRBD1 is a possible D gene (5 bases). From germline, CDR1 is MNHEY and CDR2 SVGAGI. The V end was cut by 0 bases, the J end by 4 bases, with 12 bases between. CDR3 length: 16 amino acids. CDR3 sequence: CASSYSTPGGNEKLFF. Here the CDR3 DNA reads TGTGCCAGCAGTTACTCGACTCCCGGGGGTAATGAAAAACTGTTTTTT.

V usage is TRBV19 and J usage is TRBJ2-5, with D uncertain. The V gene's germline CDR1 is LNHDA and CDR2 SQIVND (reference sequence). With 0 bases removed from V and 2 bases from J, the gap between germline ends came to 7 bases. CDR3 length equals 14 residues. In nucleotides, the CDR3 is TGTGCCAGTAGTATAGAATCGTTTCAAGAGACCCAGTACTTC. Encoded protein: CASSIESFQETQYF.

V and J are TRBV18 and TRBJ2-1, with D perhaps matching TRBD1 (5 bases). CDR3 size: 13 residues. Trimming removed 5 bases at V and 8 bases at J, with 13 bases between. CDR1 is KGHSH and CDR2 is LQKENI in the germline V gene. This CDR3 is CASSYHQGDEQFF. CDR3 in DNA: TGTGCCAGCTCATATCATCAGGGTGATGAGCAGTTCTTC.

This clone appeared a single time. The rearrangement uses TRBV6-5 and TRBJ1-1, with 7 bases aligning to TRBD1. Per germline, CDR1 MNHEY and CDR2 SVGAGI. With 5 bases clipped from V and 1 base from J, the junction kept 7 bases outside the gene matches. This CDR3 is 15 amino acids long. CDR3 amino acids: CASSLGDSWNTEAFF. Written as DNA, the CDR3 is TGTGCCAGCAGTCTTGGGGACAGCTGGAACACTGAAGCTTTCTTT.

CDR3 in amino acids: CASSPTGNHGYTF. For the CDR3, the DNA is TGTGCCAGCAGCCCAACAGGGAACCATGGCTACACCTTC. This chain links TRBV7-9 with TRBJ1-2; maybe TRBD1 (6 bases). Per the germline V gene, CDR1 is SEHNR and CDR2 is FQNEAQ (reference sequence). The CDR3 runs 13 residues. Trimming shortened V by 5 bases and J by 6 bases, and 13 bases separated the two germline ends.

J is TRBJ1-5 and V is TRBV27; D not certain. V was clipped by 3 bases and J by 0 bases, with 9 bases between them. Germline V gene data show CDR1 as MNHEY and CDR2 as SMNVEV (reference sequence). The CDR3 is 15 residues long. CDR3 coding DNA: TGTGCCAGCAGTTTTTCGAGCTTTAGCAATCAGCCCCAGCATTTT. Translating it yields CASSFSSFSNQPQHF.

This chain uses TRBV28 with TRBJ1-5, with D perhaps matching TRBD1 (6 bases). Germline assignment: CDR1 MDHEN and CDR2 SYDVKM. The CDR3 is 17 amino acids. Trimming took 7 bases from V and 4 from J, leaving 23 bases between them. CDR3 residues: CASITKGAGDFNQPQHF. The CDR3 DNA reads TGTGCCAGCATTACTAAGGGAGCAGGGGATTTTAATCAGCCCCAGCATTTT.

The chain uses TRBV5-4 and TRBJ2-5; TRBD2 aligns across 7 bases. The CDR3 runs 15 residues. V trimming: 0 bases; J trimming: 4 bases; junction bases outside the gene matches: 6. Germline V gene sequence: CDR1 SGHNT, CDR2 YYREEE (reference sequence). DNA for the CDR3: TGTGCCAGCAGCTTGGGCGGGAGTATCAGAGAGACCCAGTACTTC. This encodes CASSLGGSIRETQYF.

The rearrangement uses TRBV28 and TRBJ2-7; 8 nucleotides agree with TRBD2. The CDR3 contains 15 residues. Germline values: CDR1 MDHEN, CDR2 SYDVKM. Germline trimming cut 5 bases from V and 2 bases from J; bases unmatched to any gene: 8. CDR3 protein: CASSPIGSGTYEQYF. The CDR3 DNA reads as TGTGCCAGCAGTCCTATCGGTAGCGGGACCTACGAGCAGTACTTC. The full variable domain, in which reference TRBV28 and TRBJ2-7 provide the parts outside the CDR3, is DVKVTQSSRYLVKRTGEKVFLECVQDMDHENMFWYRQDPGLGLRLIYFSYDVKMKEKGDIPEGYSVSREKKERFSLILESASTNQTSMYLCASSPIGSGTYEQYFGPGTRLTVT.

This chain connects TRBV14 to TRBJ1-6; TRBD1 might be the D (5 bases). Germline V gives CDR1 SGHDN, CDR2 FVKESK. Trimming took off 1 base at V and 6 bases at J, with 13 bases between the two ends. The CDR3 consists of 16 residues. This CDR3 reads CASSQVVPRGNSPLHF. CDR3 in DNA: TGTGCCAGCAGCCAAGTTGTCCCTAGGGGTAATTCACCCCTCCACTTT.

The chain is built from TRBV2 and TRBJ1-1, with D possibly matching TRBD1 (6 bases). The CDR3 spans 12 residues. CDR1 and CDR2 from the germline V gene are SNHLY and FYNNEI. V lost 6 bases and J lost 4, with 9 bases in between. In nucleotides, the CDR3 is TGTGCCAGCAGCTTCAGGGGCACTGAAGCTTTCTTT. This encodes CASSFRGTEAFF.

This sequence joins TRBV18 and TRBJ1-5; D is undetermined. The ends were cut back, 2 bases at V and 7 bases at J, with 12 bases in the middle. The CDR3 is 14 amino acids. Germline-derived CDR1 and CDR2 are KGHSH and LQKENI. The DNA of the CDR3 is TGTGCCAGCTCACCAACGGGAGGTGGACAGCCCCAGCATTTT. Translating it yields CASSPTGGGQPQHF.

This rearrangement joins TRBV25-1 to TRBJ1-6; 8 bases fit TRBD1. Germline CDR1 is MGHDK and CDR2 is SYGVNS. This CDR3 is built from 13 residues. The V and J ends lost 8 bases and 6 bases, in that order; junction bases with no gene match: 3. CDR3 amino acids: CASLGQGNSPLHF. The CDR3 nucleotides are TGTGCCAGCCTCGGACAGGGTAATTCACCCCTCCACTTT.

The rearrangement uses TRBV7-2 and TRBJ1-1; possibly TRBD1 for D (6 bases). Per germline, CDR1 SGHTA and CDR2 FQGNSA. V was clipped by 2 bases and J by 7 bases, with 11 bases between them. The CDR3 has 13 amino acids. For the CDR3, the DNA is TGTGCCAGCAGCTTAAGGGGGAGGGATGAAGCTTTCTTT. Residues: CASSLRGRDEAFF.

The chain uses TRBV28 and TRBJ1-5, with D unresolved. The V end lost 6 bases, the J end lost 7 bases, and 16 bases lay between the germline ends. Germline CDR1 MDHEN, CDR2 SYDVKM. The CDR3 totals 14 residues. CDR3 region: CASRLGGIGQPQHF. The CDR3 coding sequence is TGTGCCAGCAGGCTTGGAGGAATAGGGCAGCCCCAGCATTTT.

The chain employs TRBV28 and TRBJ1-1, with no clear D. Trimming removed 5 bases from V and 5 bases from J, with 9 bases in between. The CDR3 spans 12 residues. The V gene's germline CDR1 is MDHEN and CDR2 SYDVKM. DNA for the CDR3: TGTGCCAGCAGTCCTCGGCGGACTGAAGCTTTCTTT. This translates into CASSPRRTEAFF.

The genes are TRBV4-2 and TRBJ1-1; D is ambiguous. CDR1 is LGHNA and CDR2 is YNFKEQ in the germline V gene. This CDR3 comprises 15 residues. Trimming removed 7 bases from V and 11 bases from J, with 26 bases in between. CDR3 in DNA: TGTGCCAGCACCCGAAGAGGGCTGGATGCGTTCCACGCTTTCTTT. Translated, it gives CASTRRGLDAFHAFF.

The CDR3 loop reads CASSVLGLSTDTQYF. Written as DNA, the CDR3 is TGTGCCAGCAGCGTACTAGGACTTAGCACAGATACGCAGTATTTT. The rearrangement links TRBV11-2 to TRBJ2-3, with a tentative D call TRBD2 (5 bases). The V end lost 5 bases, the J end lost 0 bases, and 12 bases lay between the germline ends. Looked up from germline, CDR1 is SGHAT and CDR2 is FQNNGV. The CDR3 is 15 residues long. Variable domain in full (rest from reference TRBV11-2 and TRBJ2-3): EAGVAQSPRYKIIEKRQSVAFWCNPISGHATLYWYQQILGQGPKLLIQFQNNGVVDDSQLPKDRFSAERLKGVDSTLKIQPAKLEDSAVYLCASSVLGLSTDTQYFGPGTRLTVL.

The sample holds one count of this clone. The chain uses TRBV6-5 and TRBJ1-1, with 12 positions matching TRBD1. The V gene's germline CDR1 is MNHEY and CDR2 SVGAGI. The CDR3 totals 16 residues. Losses at the gene ends were 4 bases for V and 0 bases for J; bases not matched to a gene: 3. The CDR3 spells CASSSGQGALNTEAFF. As DNA, the CDR3 is TGTGCCAGCAGTTCGGGACAGGGGGCCTTGAACACTGAAGCTTTCTTT.

The J gene is TRBJ2-5, the V gene TRBV7-2; 7 positions agree with TRBD2. After removal of 3 bases from V and 1 base from J, the junction contained 2 bases not matched to a gene. CDR1 SGHTA and CDR2 FQGNSA come from the germline V gene. This CDR3 region has 14 residues. CDR3 loop: CASSFTSVQETQYF. DNA for the CDR3: TGTGCCAGCAGCTTCACTAGCGTCCAAGAGACCCAGTACTTC. Full variable domain (outside the CDR3, taken from reference TRBV7-2 and TRBJ2-5): GAGVSQSPSNKVTEKGKDVELRCDPISGHTALYWYRQSLGQGLEFLIYFQGNSAPDKSGLPSDRFSAERTGGSVSTLTIQRTQQEDSAVYLCASSFTSVQETQYFGPGTRLLVL.

The chain recombines TRBV25-1 with TRBJ2-3, with D maybe TRBD2 (6 bases). The V end lost 3 bases, the J end lost 3 bases, and 13 bases lay between the germline ends. The germline V gene encodes CDR1 MGHDK and CDR2 SYGVNS. This CDR3 is 15 amino acids long. The CDR3 here is CASSEGYAGTDTQYF. The DNA for the CDR3 is TGTGCCAGCAGTGAGGGGTACGCGGGGACAGATACGCAGTATTTT.

In DNA form, the CDR3 reads TGTGCCAGCAGCCAACACGACAGGGCTACTGAAGCTTTCTTT. Amino acids: CASSQHDRATEAFF. The V and J genes are TRBV3-1 (or the pseudogene TRBV3-2) and TRBJ1-1; 7 nucleotides match TRBD1. V was pared by 2 bases and J by 5 bases, with 5 bases of the junction left unmatched. This CDR3 is 14 amino acids long. Germline V gene sequence: CDR1 LGHDT, CDR2 YNNKEL (reference sequence).

This chain joins TRBV9 and TRBJ1-2; possibly TRBD1 for D (6 bases). Per the germline V gene, CDR1 is SGDLS and CDR2 is YYNGEE. The CDR3 length is 17 residues. V lost 5 bases to trimming and J lost 4 bases, with 24 bases between them. The CDR3 coding sequence is TGTGCCAGCAGTAGTACTGTCCGGGACACGGAGAGCTATGGCTACACCTTC. As protein: CASSSTVRDTESYGYTF. Full variable domain (outside the CDR3, taken from reference TRBV9 and TRBJ1-2): DSGVTQTPKHLITATGQRVTLRCSPRSGDLSVYWYQQSLDQGLQFLIQYYNGEERAKGNILERFSAQQFPDLHSELNLSSLELGDSALYFCASSSTVRDTESYGYTFGSGTRLTVV.